This T cell receptor (beta chain) is drawn from a study of blood T cell repertoires in COVID-19. Overall study context: Sample material is recorded as cDNA or gDNA derived from T cells, B-cell-depleted T cells, or PBMCs.

In the original analysis: It was from reference gene primer amplification that nucleated cell counts were estimated. The repertoire was sequenced with immunoSEQ multiplex PCR; TCRdb's copy has only in-frame clones and lacks some. The V and J calls and clone size come from that table; D and trimming were worked out from the DNA. Seen here are roughly 280,000 clones, approximately 86% observed once, and the top ten hold just under 9%. In germline, CDR1 is SGDLS, CDR2 YYNGEE. The CDR3 length is 16 residues. Trimming shortened V by 0 bases and J by 0 bases, and 11 bases separated the two germline ends. Sequencing used peripheral blood. The rearrangement joins TRBV9 to TRBJ2-3; tentative D call: TRBD2 (5 bases). This TCR was sampled from a middle-aged man with active or convalescent COVID-19. As DNA, the CDR3 is TGTGCCAGCAGCGTAGTTGGGTCGGGGAGCACAGATACGCAGTATTTT. Translated: CASSVVGSGSTDTQYF.